The clone carrying this TCR beta chain appeared a few times. Its matching antigen is unknown. The sample is drawn from a study of early T cells in non-severe SARS-CoV-2 infection. Study as a whole: The sequenced material was bulk RNA from unsorted whole blood, and its chains were unpaired.

The protocol attached unique molecular identifiers to individual cDNA molecules. TCRdb re-called the 5' RACE reads through MiXCR, storing one row per CDR3 protein. The sample has some 76,000 distinct CDR3 sequences, about an eighth seen once. Notes on the study in general: Matching results from VDJdb favored anti-spike CD8 responses, leaving private and CD4 specificities undetected.

The CDR3 spans 14 residues. The V gene lost 5 bases and the J gene lost 1 base, with 12 bases spanning the gap. Per the germline V gene, CDR1 is SGHVS and CDR2 is FQNEAQ. Sequencing was performed on whole blood. The chain couples TRBV7-8 to TRBJ2-7; D is tentatively TRBD1 or TRBD2 (5 bases each). This sequence was found in an adult who was a healthcare worker with PCR-confirmed SARS-CoV-2 infection or an uninfected control (not recorded which). The CDR3 region has the DNA TGTGCCAGCAGCAACCGGGACCGTTCCTACGAGCAGTACTTC. Protein sequence: CASSNRDRSYEQYF. The whole variable domain, filled in from reference TRBV7-8 and TRBJ2-7, reads GAGVSQSPRYKVAKRGQDVALRCDPISGHVSLFWYQQALGQGPEFLTYFQNEAQLDKSGLPSDRFFAERPEGSVSTLKIQRTQQEDSAVYLCASSNRDRSYEQYFGPGTRLTVT.